Presented here are 5 T cell receptor beta chains from one specimen sequenced in a study of blood T cells in healthy people across ages (dated by TCRdb to between 2014 and 2016). Library construction relied on 5' RACE. The instrument was an Illumina HiSeq 2500. The second PCR ran for roughly 7 to 11 cycles and used a J-beta primer mix along with a sample-barcoded 5' primer. Using fastp trimming at Q25 and MiXCR clonotype assembly, TCRdb reanalyzed the public sequencing data and kept in-frame beta chains. Under each unique CDR3 protein, matching rows form one entry showing the most common genes and DNA. The sample contains 700,000 to 900,000 distinct CDR3 sequences, 53% of them found a single time. Clones ranked in the top ten supply roughly 37% of the sample. The specimen was blood. The receptors originated from an older man in good health.

This clonotype was seen only once. V and J are TRBV7-2 and TRBJ1-5, with a possible D match to TRBD1 (6 bases). The CDR3 consists of 15 residues. V gave up 6 bases and J gave up 0 bases, with 12 bases separating them. Germline V gives CDR1 SGHTA, CDR2 FQGNSA. For the CDR3, the DNA is TGTGCCAGCAGGTTCACAGGGAATAGCAATCAGCCCCAGCATTTT. Amino acid sequence: CASRFTGNSNQPQHF.

This rearrangement joins TRBV7-8 to TRBJ2-1; 7 nucleotides line up with TRBD2. J gave up 4 bases and V 6 bases, and 6 bases lay outside the gene matches. This CDR3 is built from 14 residues. The germline CDR1 and CDR2 sequences are SGHVS and FQNEAQ. CDR3 residues: CASSEASGYNEQFF. Here the CDR3 DNA reads TGTGCCAGCAGTGAGGCTAGCGGTTACAATGAGCAGTTCTTC.

J is TRBJ2-3 and V is TRBV10-3; 7 bases match TRBD1. Germline CDR1 and CDR2: ENHRY and SYGVKD. The CDR3 totals 15 residues. The V segment lost 2 bases and the J segment 1 base; nucleotides outside the gene matches: 3. The CDR3 loop reads CAISEGGQGTDTQYF. DNA of the CDR3: TGTGCCATCAGTGAGGGCGGACAGGGCACAGATACGCAGTATTTT.

This chain's CDR3 is CASSKGGGSGGYEQYF. DNA for the CDR3: TGTGCCAGCAGCAAGGGAGGGGGGAGTGGGGGCTACGAGCAGTACTTC. This sequence joins TRBV21-1 and TRBJ2-4; the D call in the table, TRBD2, was not verified against the DNA. The J call is in doubt because the DNA end fits TRBJ2-7 better. TRBV21-1 is an annotated pseudogene. This CDR3 is 16 amino acids long.

The gene calls are TRBV28 and TRBJ2-6, with 10 bases matching TRBD1. This CDR3 has 18 residues. Germline CDR1 and CDR2: MDHEN and SYDVKM. Losses at the gene ends were 0 bases for V and 3 bases for J; bases not matched to a gene: 5. DNA of the CDR3: TGTGCCAGCAGTTTATGGGGACAGGGGATAGGTGGGGCCAACGTCCTGACTTTC. Amino acid sequence: CASSLWGQGIGGANVLTF.